These 21 T cell receptor beta chains share one sample of origin, sequenced in a study of blood T cell repertoires in COVID-19. The method was immunoSEQ multiplex PCR; TCRdb's version includes in-frame clones alone and lacks a portion of them. The sample lists approximately 170,000 clones, 70% to 90% occurring once. The sample was peripheral blood. Source of these receptors: a woman over 75 with COVID-19, enrolled during active disease.

This clone was detected only once. The genes are TRBV3-1 (or the pseudogene TRBV3-2) and TRBJ2-2; 7 nucleotides match TRBD1. The V gene's germline CDR1 is LGHDT and CDR2 YNNKEL (reference sequence). This CDR3 region has 16 residues. V lost 4 bases and J lost 1; bases outside the gene matches: 6. The DNA for the CDR3 is TGTGCCAGCAGCCTACGGACAGGAAGGAACACCGGGGAGCTGTTTTTT. Its translation is CASSLRTGRNTGELFF.

The chain links TRBV5-1 to TRBJ2-7, with 8 bases aligning to TRBD2. The germline gives CDR1 SGHRS, CDR2 YFSETQ. The CDR3 contains 15 residues. Trimming took 7 bases from V and 1 from J; bases not matched to a gene: 10. The DNA for the CDR3 is TGCGCCAGCTTTCTCGGGAGGGGTTCTTCCTACGAGCAGTACTTC. Translating it yields CASFLGRGSSYEQYF.

This rearrangement joins TRBV10-2 to TRBJ2-1; D is unresolved. The CDR3 contains 12 residues. With 8 bases removed from V and 1 base from J, the gap between germline ends came to 6 bases. Germline CDR1 WSHSY, CDR2 SAAADI. The CDR3 region has the DNA TGCGCCAGCGCGCAATCCTACAATGAGCAGTTCTTC. Protein product: CASAQSYNEQFF.

There are a few counts of this clone. The V and J genes are TRBV10-3 and TRBJ1-1; no definite D call. The ends were cut back, 8 bases at V and 4 bases at J, with 14 bases in the middle. The CDR3 loop spans 13 amino acids. Germline V gene data show CDR1 as ENHRY and CDR2 as SYGVKD. The CDR3 region is CAIRLTAATEAFF. The DNA of the CDR3 is TGTGCCATCCGTTTAACCGCGGCCACTGAAGCTTTCTTT.

The V and J genes are TRBV2 and TRBJ2-3; TRBD2 is a possible D gene (7 bases). CDR1 and CDR2 from the germline V gene are SNHLY and FYNNEI. CDR3 length: 14 amino acids. Trimming pared 8 bases from V and 4 bases from J, leaving 16 bases between. This CDR3 reads CASGGGAESDTQYF. The DNA of the CDR3 is TGTGCCAGCGGAGGGGGGGCGGAATCAGATACGCAGTATTTT.

The table lists this clone with a few counts. The chain uses TRBV5-1 and TRBJ2-5; 10 nucleotides agree with TRBD2. J gave up 5 bases and V 4 bases, and 8 bases lay outside the gene matches. Germline CDR1 and CDR2: SGHRS and YFSETQ. This CDR3 comprises 15 residues. The CDR3 protein is CASSALSGRTETQYF. The CDR3 coding sequence is TGCGCCAGCAGCGCCCTTAGCGGGAGGACGGAGACCCAGTACTTC.

This clone turned up a few times. V usage is TRBV18 and J usage is TRBJ1-4; 9 bases line up with TRBD1. Germline V lookup: CDR1 KGHSH, CDR2 LQKENI. J lost 8 bases, V lost 5 bases, and 9 bases had no gene match. The CDR3 is 15 amino acids. CDR3 bases: TGTGCCAGCTCATCCCCGGGACAGGGCCCCGAAAAACTGTTTTTT. Protein: CASSSPGQGPEKLFF.

On this clone itself: The junction shows a germline mismatch at one end, possibly a read error. The V and J genes are TRBV7-7 and TRBJ1-2; 7 bases align to TRBD1. This CDR3 is built from 17 residues. Per germline, CDR1 SSHAT and CDR2 FNYEAQ (reference sequence). This CDR3 is CASNWVAGGRANYGYTF. The CDR3 coding sequence is TGTGCTAGCAATTGGGTGGCAGGGGGACGAGCTAACTATGGCTACACCTTC.

The V gene is TRBV3-1 (or the pseudogene TRBV3-2), the J gene TRBJ2-7; D is unclear. This CDR3 contains 15 residues. Between the trimmed V and J ends, which lost 1 base and 0 bases, there was a span of 10 bases. In germline, CDR1 is LGHDT, CDR2 YNNKEL (reference sequence). The CDR3 DNA reads as TGTGCCAGCAGCCAAGCGTTCATGAGCTCCTACGAGCAGTACTTC. This gives the protein CASSQAFMSSYEQYF.

The J gene is TRBJ2-2, the V gene TRBV2; 11 nucleotides match TRBD1. CDR3 size: 16 residues. CDR1 is SNHLY, CDR2 FYNNEI, per germline. Trimming cost V 6 bases and J 5 bases; bases outside gene matches: 8. For the CDR3, the DNA is TGTGCCAGCAGACTCTCCGGGACAGGGGGTACCGGGGAGCTGTTTTTT. This codes for CASRLSGTGGTGELFF. Together with reference TRBV2 and TRBJ2-2, the CDR3 gives the full variable domain: EPEVTQTPSHQVTQMGQEVILRCVPISNHLYFYWYRQILGQKVEFLVSFYNNEISEKSEIFDDQFSVERPDGSNFTLKIRSTKLEDSAMYFCASRLSGTGGTGELFFGEGSRLTVL.

The rearrangement links TRBV5-1 to TRBJ1-4; possibly TRBD1 for D (5 bases). With 0 bases removed from V and 6 bases from J, the gap between germline ends came to 9 bases. From germline, CDR1 is SGHRS and CDR2 YFSETQ. The CDR3 runs to 14 residues. CDR3 residues: CASSLEGAYEKLFF. The CDR3 coding sequence is TGCGCCAGCAGCTTGGAAGGGGCCTATGAAAAACTGTTTTTT.

J is TRBJ2-3 and V is TRBV7-8, with 7 bases fitting TRBD1. The CDR3 totals 15 residues. J gave up 0 bases and V 6 bases, and 6 bases lay outside the gene matches. Per the germline V gene, CDR1 is SGHVS and CDR2 is FQNEAQ. The CDR3 reads CASSRDRASTDTQYF. The CDR3 coding sequence is TGTGCCAGCAGTCGCGACAGGGCTAGCACAGATACGCAGTATTTT.

The J gene is TRBJ2-7, the V gene TRBV7-2; TRBD2 might be the D (5 bases). The germline gives CDR1 SGHTA, CDR2 FQGNSA. The CDR3 is 15 amino acids. V gave up 1 base and J gave up 0 bases, with 10 bases separating them. The CDR3 DNA sequence: TGTGCCAGCAGCTTAGTAAGCGGCAGCTCCTACGAGCAGTACTTC. Amino acid sequence: CASSLVSGSSYEQYF. Together with reference TRBV7-2 and TRBJ2-7, the CDR3 gives the full variable domain: GAGVSQSPSNKVTEKGKDVELRCDPISGHTALYWYRQSLGQGLEFLIYFQGNSAPDKSGLPSDRFSAERTGGSVSTLTIQRTQQEDSAVYLCASSLVSGSSYEQYFGPGTRLTVT.

The V gene is TRBV2, the J gene TRBJ2-3, with D possibly matching TRBD1 (6 bases). The V and J ends lost 6 bases and 4 bases respectively, with 11 bases between them. The germline gives CDR1 SNHLY, CDR2 FYNNEI. This CDR3 has 13 residues. DNA of the CDR3: TGTGCCAGCAGCCCGGACAGTGCAGATACGCAGTATTTT. Protein product: CASSPDSADTQYF.

The chain combines TRBV6-6 with TRBJ1-5; 8 nucleotides line up with TRBD1. After removal of 4 bases from V and 4 bases from J, the junction contained 6 bases not matched to a gene. This CDR3 contains 15 residues. The V gene's germline CDR1 is MNHNY and CDR2 SVGAGI (reference sequence). This chain's CDR3 is CASSLTGGENQPQHF. The CDR3 bases are TGTGCCAGCAGTTTAACAGGGGGTGAAAATCAGCCCCAGCATTTT.

The V gene is TRBV6-5, the J gene TRBJ2-7, with 9 bases matching TRBD1. Germline assignment: CDR1 MNHEY and CDR2 SVGAGI. The CDR3 extends over 15 amino acids. V lost 5 bases to trimming and J lost 3 bases; unmatched junction nucleotides: 8. CDR3 DNA sequence: TGTGCCAGCAGTACACGGGACAGGGCGCTCTACGAGCAGTACTTC. Translation gives CASSTRDRALYEQYF.

This chain links TRBV5-1 with TRBJ2-5; no clear D gene. CDR3 length: 13 residues. V was clipped by 0 bases and J by 7 bases, with 10 bases between them. Germline V gives CDR1 SGHRS, CDR2 YFSETQ. The CDR3 protein is CASSLVETGTQYF. The CDR3 DNA reads TGCGCCAGCAGCTTGGTTGAGACTGGGACCCAGTACTTC.

The chain couples TRBV18 to TRBJ2-3, with D possibly being TRBD2 (6 bases). This CDR3 contains 14 residues. V lost 2 bases and J lost 5, with 11 bases in between. Germline loops: CDR1 KGHSH, CDR2 LQKENI. CDR3 region: CASSPVWGEDTQYF. The CDR3 bases are TGTGCCAGCTCACCAGTGTGGGGGGAAGATACGCAGTATTTT.

In this sample, this clone turned up once. Germline and junction disagree at one end, which may indicate a read error. The sample has other DNA sequences that encode this CDR3 too. The V and J genes are TRBV2 and TRBJ1-5, with 7 bases fitting TRBD1. Germline loops: CDR1 SNHLY, CDR2 FYNNEI. CDR3 length: 14 residues. CDR3 protein: CASSERTGDQPQHF. Here the CDR3 DNA reads TGTGCCAGCAGTGAGAGGACAGGAGATCAACCCCAGCATTTT.

The chain has TRBV6-6 and TRBJ1-2, with D uncertain. Germline CDR1 is MNHNY and CDR2 is SVGAGI (reference sequence). V shed 1 base and J shed 3 bases, with 6 bases lying between them. This CDR3 spans 13 amino acids. The chain's CDR3 is CASSYLADYGYTF. For the CDR3, the DNA is TGTGCCAGCAGTTACTTGGCAGACTATGGCTACACCTTC.

The chain combines TRBV28 with TRBJ2-7; D is perhaps TRBD1 (5 bases). The CDR3 contains 14 residues. Germline V gene data show CDR1 as MDHEN and CDR2 as SYDVKM. V gave up 3 bases and J gave up 5 bases, with 14 bases separating them. CDR3 in DNA: TGTGCCAGCAGTTTCCAGGGCGCGAATAACGAGCAGTACTTC. This gives the protein CASSFQGANNEQYF.